These 20 T cell receptor beta chains came from one sample sequenced in a study of cytomegalovirus exposure and HLA in healthy donors. The PCR employed 60 Vbeta primers together with 13 Jbeta primers. Some clones are missing from TCRdb's copy, which holds only in-frame ones; the method was immunoSEQ multiplex PCR. The table includes roughly 130,000 clones, about 82% detected once. The sequenced sample was PBMCs. All receptors derive from a man aged 25-40 years in good health and CMV-seronegative.

The J gene is TRBJ2-2, the V gene TRBV27, with 9 bases aligning to TRBD1. Germline V gives CDR1 MNHEY, CDR2 SMNVEV (reference sequence). The CDR3 contains 14 residues. Trimming cost V 3 bases and J 7 bases; bases outside gene matches: 3. The chain's CDR3 is CASSFTGGGGELFF. The CDR3 nucleotides read TGTGCCAGCAGTTTTACAGGGGGCGGCGGGGAGCTGTTTTTT.

The V call is TRBV5-5, the J call TRBJ2-7, with 8 bases aligning to TRBD1. Germline V gives CDR1 SGHKS, CDR2 YYEKEE (reference sequence). The junction had 7 bases not matched to a gene; V was cut back by 1 base and J by 4 bases. The CDR3 runs 15 residues. The CDR3 bases are TGTGCCAGCAGCTTGTTGTTCGACAGGGGATACGAGCAGTACTTC. Its protein product is CASSLLFDRGYEQYF.

J is TRBJ2-3 and V is TRBV29-1; 9 bases agree with TRBD2. The germline V gene has CDR1 SQVTM and CDR2 ANQGSEA. The CDR3 runs to 15 residues. V dropped 5 bases and J dropped 2; count of bases not matched to a gene: 8. The DNA of the CDR3 is TGCAGCGTTATCCGAGCGGGGGGCCCCACAGATACGCAGTATTTT. Residues: CSVIRAGGPTDTQYF.

This sequence joins TRBV4-2 and TRBJ2-5, with a weak D call TRBD2 (7 bases). The CDR3 is 16 residues long. The germline V and J ends were trimmed by 1 base and 2 bases, with 14 bases remaining between them. Germline values: CDR1 LGHNA, CDR2 YNFKEQ. The CDR3 sequence is CASSQGGGTKQETQYF. The CDR3 DNA is TGTGCCAGCAGCCAAGGGGGGGGGACAAAGCAAGAGACCCAGTACTTC.

This chain uses TRBV2 with TRBJ2-7, with 9 bases matching TRBD2. This CDR3 is 13 amino acids long. Trimming cost V 10 bases and J 9 bases; bases outside gene matches: 13. Germline assignment: CDR1 SNHLY and CDR2 FYNNEI. In DNA, the CDR3 is TGTGCCACTACGGATGGTAGCGGGAGTTTGCAGTACTTC. Its protein is CATTDGSGSLQYF.

The rearrangement uses TRBV7-9 and TRBJ2-7, with TRBD2 matching over 8 bases. V shed 5 bases and J 3 bases; nucleotides not matched to a gene: 9. CDR3 size: 15 residues. The germline CDR1 and CDR2 sequences are SEHNR and FQNEAQ (reference sequence). CDR3 amino acids: CASSQYTGLGYEQYF. As DNA, the CDR3 is TGTGCCAGCAGCCAGTATACGGGACTAGGCTACGAGCAGTACTTC.

This clone has just a few counts. This CDR3 reads CASSAGQGQETQYF. CDR3 nucleotide sequence: TGTGCCAGCAGCGCAGGACAGGGACAAGAGACCCAGTACTTC. The chain carries TRBV7-9 and TRBJ2-5, with TRBD1 matching over 8 bases. The CDR3 has 14 residues. Germline-derived CDR1 and CDR2 are SEHNR and FQNEAQ (reference sequence). V gave up 5 bases and J gave up 2 bases; unmatched junction bases: 4. The full variable domain, completed using reference TRBV7-9 and TRBJ2-5, is DTGVSQNPRHKITKRGQNVTFRCDPISEHNRLYWYRQTLGQGPEFLTYFQNEAQLEKSRLLSDRFSAERPKGSFSTLEIQRTEQGDSAMYLCASSAGQGQETQYFGPGTRLLVL.

The chain is built from TRBV7-8 and TRBJ2-5, with D possibly TRBD1 on 8 matching bases. This CDR3 has 16 residues. From germline, CDR1 is SGHVS and CDR2 FQNEAQ. V lost 5 bases to trimming and J lost 3 bases, with 19 bases between them. CDR3 nucleotide sequence: TGTGCCAGCAGCGTAACGTCACAGGGGGGGAAAGAGACCCAGTACTTC. Protein sequence: CASSVTSQGGKETQYF. The full variable domain, in which reference TRBV7-8 and TRBJ2-5 provide the parts outside the CDR3, is GAGVSQSPRYKVAKRGQDVALRCDPISGHVSLFWYQQALGQGPEFLTYFQNEAQLDKSGLPSDRFFAERPEGSVSTLKIQRTQQEDSAVYLCASSVTSQGGKETQYFGPGTRLLVL.

The V and J genes are TRBV19 and TRBJ2-3; 7 positions match TRBD2. Per the germline V gene, CDR1 is LNHDA and CDR2 is SQIVND (reference sequence). The CDR3 sequence is 15 residues long. The J segment lost 7 bases and the V segment lost 3 bases, leaving 10 bases of the junction unmatched. The CDR3 loop is CASSINPAGANTQYF. The CDR3 DNA follows: TGTGCCAGTAGTATTAATCCGGCGGGAGCAAATACGCAGTATTTT.

V gene TRBV4-1 combines with J gene TRBJ2-7; 13 bases fit TRBD2. J was trimmed by 3 bases and V by 4 bases; bases with no gene match: 3. This CDR3 contains 15 residues. Germline CDR1 reads MGHRA; CDR2 reads YSYEKL. This CDR3 is CASSPGLAGHYEQYF. In DNA, the CDR3 is TGCGCCAGCAGCCCGGGACTAGCGGGGCACTACGAGCAGTACTTC.

The CDR3 protein is CASSTAGGYTF. For the CDR3, the DNA is TGTGCCAGCAGCACCGCGGGGGGCTACACCTTC. V gene TRBV13 combines with J gene TRBJ1-2; D uncertain. Germline CDR1 is PRHDT and CDR2 is FYEKMQ (reference sequence). This CDR3 is built from 11 residues. V lost 5 bases to trimming and J lost 8 bases, with 9 bases between them.

The chain is built from TRBV5-1 and TRBJ2-3; D remains ambiguous. Germline V gene data show CDR1 as SGHRS and CDR2 as YFSETQ. The V end was cut by 2 bases, the J end by 2 bases, with 3 bases between. The CDR3 loop spans 12 amino acids. This CDR3 is CASSFNTDTQYF. CDR3 DNA sequence: TGCGCCAGCAGCTTTAACACAGATACGCAGTATTTT. The full variable domain, its missing parts supplied by reference TRBV5-1 and TRBJ2-3, is KAGVTQTPRYLIKTRGQQVTLSCSPISGHRSVSWYQQTPGQGLQFLFEYFSETQRNKGNFPGRFSGRQFSNSRSEMNVSTLELGDSALYLCASSFNTDTQYFGPGTRLTVL.

In DNA, the CDR3 is TGTGCCAGCAGTATCCGACAGGGAGTTTATGGCTACACCTTC. This translates into CASSIRQGVYGYTF. The chain uses TRBV28 and TRBJ1-2, with 7 bases identical to TRBD1. CDR3 length equals 14 residues. Germline V gene sequence: CDR1 MDHEN, CDR2 SYDVKM. V shed 5 bases, J shed 5 bases, and the junction held 8 bases outside the gene matches.

The V gene is TRBV27, the J gene TRBJ2-7, with D possibly TRBD1 on 6 matching bases. The V end was cut by 4 bases, the J end by 5 bases, with 9 bases between. The germline V gene has CDR1 MNHEY and CDR2 SMNVEV (reference sequence). The CDR3 is 12 amino acids. The CDR3 coding sequence is TGTGCCAGCAGTTCACAGGGTAACGAGCAGTACTTC. Translated, it gives CASSSQGNEQYF.

The chain joins TRBV25-1 to TRBJ2-5, with 10 bases matching TRBD2. The length of the CDR3 is 15 residues. V was clipped by 2 bases and J by 3 bases; unmatched bases: 3. CDR1 and CDR2 (germline): MGHDK, SYGVNS. The CDR3 sequence: CASSEPSGGKETQYF. Here the CDR3 DNA reads TGTGCCAGCAGTGAACCTAGCGGGGGAAAAGAGACCCAGTACTTC.

The chain uses TRBV11-2 and TRBJ1-2; D possibly corresponds to TRBD1 (6 bases). The CDR3 length is 15 residues. V lost 1 base to trimming and J lost 2 bases, with 11 bases between them. Germline V lookup: CDR1 SGHAT, CDR2 FQNNGV. The CDR3 is CASSLGRGHNYGYTF. The CDR3 DNA reads as TGTGCCAGCAGCTTAGGTAGGGGACACAACTATGGCTACACCTTC.

This clone was recorded only once. This chain uses TRBV11-3 with TRBJ1-2; TRBD1 agrees at 8 bases. The germline V gene has CDR1 SGHNT and CDR2 YENEEA. Trimming at V came to 2 bases and at J to 0 bases, leaving 8 bases not matched to a gene. The length of the CDR3 is 17 residues. CDR3 nucleotide sequence: TGTGCCAGCAGCTTACGGTGGGACAGGATAGCTAACTATGGCTACACCTTC. It encodes CASSLRWDRIANYGYTF. The full variable domain, rest sourced from reference TRBV11-3 and TRBJ1-2, is EAGVVQSPRYKIIEKKQPVAFWCNPISGHNTLYWYLQNLGQGPELLIRYENEEAVDDSQLPKDRFSAERLKGVDSTLKIQPAELGDSAVYLCASSLRWDRIANYGYTFGSGTRLTVV.

V usage is TRBV19 and J usage is TRBJ2-3, with D possibly matching TRBD2 (5 bases). Germline V gene data show CDR1 as LNHDA and CDR2 as SQIVND (reference sequence). The CDR3 loop spans 16 amino acids. With 6 bases removed from V and 0 bases from J, the gap between germline ends came to 16 bases. The CDR3 coding sequence is TGTGCCAGTAGCCTAGGAGAGAGCGGTAGCACAGATACGCAGTATTTT. Protein product: CASSLGESGSTDTQYF.

This clone occurred once. V gene TRBV11-3 combines with J gene TRBJ2-7; 9 bases map to TRBD1. This CDR3 spans 14 amino acids. Germline values: CDR1 SGHNT, CDR2 YENEEA. V was clipped by 3 bases and J by 5 bases; unmatched bases: 5. The CDR3 spells CASSFHRGRNEQYF. The CDR3 DNA sequence: TGTGCCAGCAGCTTTCACAGGGGGCGCAACGAGCAGTACTTC. The full variable domain, in which reference TRBV11-3 and TRBJ2-7 provide the parts outside the CDR3, is EAGVVQSPRYKIIEKKQPVAFWCNPISGHNTLYWYLQNLGQGPELLIRYENEEAVDDSQLPKDRFSAERLKGVDSTLKIQPAELGDSAVYLCASSFHRGRNEQYFGPGTRLTVT.

The CDR3 nucleotides read TGTGCCAGCTCACTGCTTATAACAAGGAACACCGGGGAGCTGTTTTTT. Protein sequence: CASSLLITRNTGELFF. This chain joins TRBV18 and TRBJ2-2; D gene ambiguous. This CDR3 has 16 residues. Trimming took 4 bases from V and 1 from J, leaving 13 bases between them. Germline V gene data show CDR1 as KGHSH and CDR2 as LQKENI. Supplemented by reference TRBV18 and TRBJ2-2, the full variable domain reads NAGVMQNPRHLVRRRGQEARLRCSPMKGHSHVYWYRQLPEEGLKFMVYLQKENIIDESGMPKERFSAEFPKEGPSILRIQQVVRGDSAAYFCASSLLITRNTGELFFGEGSRLTVL.